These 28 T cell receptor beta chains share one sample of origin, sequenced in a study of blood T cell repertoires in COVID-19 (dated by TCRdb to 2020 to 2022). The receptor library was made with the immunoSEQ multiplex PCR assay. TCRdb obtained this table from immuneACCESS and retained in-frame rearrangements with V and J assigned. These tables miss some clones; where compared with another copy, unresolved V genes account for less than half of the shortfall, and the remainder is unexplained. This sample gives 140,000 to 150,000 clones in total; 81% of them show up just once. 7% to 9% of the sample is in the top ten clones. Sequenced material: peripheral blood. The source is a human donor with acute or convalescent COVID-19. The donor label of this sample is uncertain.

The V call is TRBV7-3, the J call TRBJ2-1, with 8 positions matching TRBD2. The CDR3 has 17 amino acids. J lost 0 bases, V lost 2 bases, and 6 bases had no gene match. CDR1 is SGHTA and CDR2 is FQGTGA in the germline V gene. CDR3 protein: CASSLDLTSGSYNEQFF. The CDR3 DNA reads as TGTGCCAGCAGCTTAGATTTAACTAGCGGCTCCTACAATGAGCAGTTCTTC. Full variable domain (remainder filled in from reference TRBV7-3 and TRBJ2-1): GAGVSQTPSNKVTEKGKYVELRCDPISGHTALYWYRQSLGQGPEFLIYFQGTGAADDSGLPNDRFFAVRPEGSVSTLKIQRTERGDSAVYLCASSLDLTSGSYNEQFFGPGTRLTVL.

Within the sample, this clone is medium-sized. In DNA, the CDR3 is TGCGCCAGCAGCCAAGAAAGTGGGACAGGCAACACCGGGGAGCTGTTTTTT. Amino acid sequence: CASSQESGTGNTGELFF. V usage is TRBV4-1 and J usage is TRBJ2-2; 8 bases fit TRBD1. From germline, CDR1 is MGHRA and CDR2 YSYEKL. V dropped 0 bases and J dropped 2; count of bases not matched to a gene: 5. The CDR3 covers 17 residues.

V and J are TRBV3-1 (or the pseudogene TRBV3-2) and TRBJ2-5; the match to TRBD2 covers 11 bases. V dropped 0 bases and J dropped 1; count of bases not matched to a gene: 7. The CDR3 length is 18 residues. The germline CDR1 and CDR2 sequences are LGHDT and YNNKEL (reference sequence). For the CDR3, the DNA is TGTGCCAGCAGCCAAGATACACTAGCGGGGGCCTTCCAAGAGACCCAGTACTTC. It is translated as CASSQDTLAGAFQETQYF.

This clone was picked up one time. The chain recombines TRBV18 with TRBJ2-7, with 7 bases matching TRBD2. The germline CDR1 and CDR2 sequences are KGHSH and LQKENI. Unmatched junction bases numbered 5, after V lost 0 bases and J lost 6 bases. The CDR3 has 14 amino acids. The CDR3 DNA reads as TGTGCCAGCTCACCACCGAGCAGGGAGGGCGAGCAGTACTTC. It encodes CASSPPSREGEQYF.

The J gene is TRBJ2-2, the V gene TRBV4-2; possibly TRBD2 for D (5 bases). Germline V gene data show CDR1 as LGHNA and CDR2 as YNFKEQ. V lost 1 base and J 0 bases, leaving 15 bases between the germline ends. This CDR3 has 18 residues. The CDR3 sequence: CASSQGGSGNANTGELFF. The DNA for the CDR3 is TGTGCCAGCAGCCAAGGGGGTTCGGGGAACGCGAACACCGGGGAGCTGTTTTTT.

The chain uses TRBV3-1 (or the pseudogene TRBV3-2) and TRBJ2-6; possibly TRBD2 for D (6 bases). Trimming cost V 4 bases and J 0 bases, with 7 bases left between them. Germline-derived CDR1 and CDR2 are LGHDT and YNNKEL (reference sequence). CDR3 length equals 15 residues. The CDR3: CASSRGVSGANVLTF. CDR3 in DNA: TGTGCCAGCAGCCGGGGGGTCTCTGGGGCCAACGTCCTGACTTTC.

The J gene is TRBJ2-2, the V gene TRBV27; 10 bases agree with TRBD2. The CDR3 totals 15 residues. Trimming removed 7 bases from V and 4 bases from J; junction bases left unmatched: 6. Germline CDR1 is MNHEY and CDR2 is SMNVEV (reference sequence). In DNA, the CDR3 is TGTGCCAGCACCGAGCGGGGGGGACTCACCGGGGAGCTGTTTTTT. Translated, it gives CASTERGGLTGELFF.

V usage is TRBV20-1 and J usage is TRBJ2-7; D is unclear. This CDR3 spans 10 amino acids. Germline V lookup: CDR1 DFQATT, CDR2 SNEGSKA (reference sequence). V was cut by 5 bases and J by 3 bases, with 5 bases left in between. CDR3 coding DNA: TGCAGTGCTTCGAGCTACGAGCAGTACTTC. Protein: CSASSYEQYF.

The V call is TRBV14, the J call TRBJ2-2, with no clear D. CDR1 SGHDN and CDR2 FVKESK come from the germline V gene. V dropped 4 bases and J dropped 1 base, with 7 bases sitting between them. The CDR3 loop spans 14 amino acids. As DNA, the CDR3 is TGTGCCAGCAGCCCTCGACAGAACACCGGGGAGCTGTTTTTT. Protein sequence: CASSPRQNTGELFF.

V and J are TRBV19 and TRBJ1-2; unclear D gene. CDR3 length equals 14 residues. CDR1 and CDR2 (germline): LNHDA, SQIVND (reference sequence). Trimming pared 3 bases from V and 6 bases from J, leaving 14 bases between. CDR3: CASSIMEGINGYTF. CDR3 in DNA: TGTGCCAGTAGTATCATGGAGGGCATCAATGGCTACACCTTC.

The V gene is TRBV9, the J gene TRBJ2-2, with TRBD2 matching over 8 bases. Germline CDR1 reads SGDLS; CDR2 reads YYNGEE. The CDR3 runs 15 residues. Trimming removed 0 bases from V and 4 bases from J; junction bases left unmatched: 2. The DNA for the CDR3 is TGTGCCAGCAGCGTAGGGCTAGCGGGCACCGGGGAGCTGTTTTTT. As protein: CASSVGLAGTGELFF.

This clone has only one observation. The CDR3 DNA sequence: TGTGCCAGCAGCCAAGAGGGTGATAGCGGGGGGGCTAGCACAGATACGCAGTATTTT. Encoded protein: CASSQEGDSGGASTDTQYF. V and J are TRBV4-2 and TRBJ2-3; 11 nucleotides align to TRBD2. The CDR3 is 19 residues long. Germline V gene lookup returns CDR1 LGHNA and CDR2 YNFKEQ. V shed 0 bases and J 0 bases; nucleotides not matched to a gene: 8.

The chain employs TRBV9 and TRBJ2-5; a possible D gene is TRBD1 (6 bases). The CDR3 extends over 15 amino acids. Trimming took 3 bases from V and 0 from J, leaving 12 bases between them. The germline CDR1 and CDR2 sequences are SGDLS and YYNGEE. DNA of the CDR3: TGTGCCAGCAGCGCCCCACAGGGAGACCAAGAGACCCAGTACTTC. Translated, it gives CASSAPQGDQETQYF.

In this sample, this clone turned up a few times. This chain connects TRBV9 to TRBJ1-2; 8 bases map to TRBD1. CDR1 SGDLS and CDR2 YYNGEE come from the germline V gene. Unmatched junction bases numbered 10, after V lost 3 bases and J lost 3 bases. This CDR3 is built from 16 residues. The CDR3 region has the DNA TGTGCCAGCAGCGCACATTGGGACAGGACCCACTATGGCTACACCTTC. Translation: CASSAHWDRTHYGYTF.

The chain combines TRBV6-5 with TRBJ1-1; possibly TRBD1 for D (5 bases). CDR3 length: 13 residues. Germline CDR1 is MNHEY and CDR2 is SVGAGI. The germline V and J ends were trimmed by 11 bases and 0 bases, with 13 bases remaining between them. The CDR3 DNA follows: TGTGCCTCTCCCGGGACTGTGAACACTGAAGCTTTCTTT. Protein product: CASPGTVNTEAFF.

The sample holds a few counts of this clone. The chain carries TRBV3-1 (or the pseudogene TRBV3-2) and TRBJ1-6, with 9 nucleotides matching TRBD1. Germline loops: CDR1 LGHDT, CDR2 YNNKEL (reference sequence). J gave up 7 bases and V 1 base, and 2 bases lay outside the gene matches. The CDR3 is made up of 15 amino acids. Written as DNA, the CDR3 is TGTGCCAGCAGCCAAGGAACAGGGGGCAATTCACCCCTCCACTTT. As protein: CASSQGTGGNSPLHF.

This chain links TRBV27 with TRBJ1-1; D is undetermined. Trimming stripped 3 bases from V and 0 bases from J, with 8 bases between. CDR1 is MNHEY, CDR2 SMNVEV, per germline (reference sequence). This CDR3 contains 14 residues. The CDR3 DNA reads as TGTGCCAGCAGTTTGAGTGGTTTGAACACTGAAGCTTTCTTT. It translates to CASSLSGLNTEAFF.

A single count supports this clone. The CDR3 DNA reads as TGTGCCAGCAGTTACGGAAGAGGTTCACCCCTCCACTTT. As protein: CASSYGRGSPLHF. The V gene is TRBV6-5, the J gene TRBJ1-6; D unclear. The germline gives CDR1 MNHEY, CDR2 SVGAGI. CDR3 size: 13 residues. Trimming cost V 2 bases and J 9 bases, with 8 bases left between them.

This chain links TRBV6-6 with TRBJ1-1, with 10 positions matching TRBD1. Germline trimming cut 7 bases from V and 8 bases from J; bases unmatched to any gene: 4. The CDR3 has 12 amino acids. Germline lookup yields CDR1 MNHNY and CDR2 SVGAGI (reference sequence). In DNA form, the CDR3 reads TGTGCCAGCACCGGGACAGGGGTCGAAGCTTTCTTT. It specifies CASTGTGVEAFF.

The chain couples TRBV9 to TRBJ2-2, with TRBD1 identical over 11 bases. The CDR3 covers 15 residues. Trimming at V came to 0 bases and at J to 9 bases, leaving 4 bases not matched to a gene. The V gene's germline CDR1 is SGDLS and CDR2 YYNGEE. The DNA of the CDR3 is TGTGCCAGCAGCGTAGGGGACAGGGGGACGCGGGAGCTGTTTTTT. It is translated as CASSVGDRGTRELFF.

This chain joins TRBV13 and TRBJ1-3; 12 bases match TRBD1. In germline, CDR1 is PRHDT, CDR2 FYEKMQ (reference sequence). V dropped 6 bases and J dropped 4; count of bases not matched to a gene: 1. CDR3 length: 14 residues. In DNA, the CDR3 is TGTGCCAGCAGAGGGACAGGGGGCGGAAACACCATATATTTT. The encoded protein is CASRGTGGGNTIYF.

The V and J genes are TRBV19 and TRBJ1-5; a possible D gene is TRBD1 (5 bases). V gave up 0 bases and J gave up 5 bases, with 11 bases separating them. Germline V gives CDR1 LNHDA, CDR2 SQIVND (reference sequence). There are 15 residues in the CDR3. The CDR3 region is CASSIDPGRDQPQHF. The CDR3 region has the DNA TGTGCCAGTAGTATAGACCCAGGGCGAGATCAGCCCCAGCATTTT.

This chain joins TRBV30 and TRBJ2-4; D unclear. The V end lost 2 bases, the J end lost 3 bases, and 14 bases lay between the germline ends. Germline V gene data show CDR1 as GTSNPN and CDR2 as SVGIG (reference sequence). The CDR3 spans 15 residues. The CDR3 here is CAWSTPRPDKNIQYF. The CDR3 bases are TGTGCCTGGAGTACCCCTAGACCGGACAAAAACATTCAGTACTTC. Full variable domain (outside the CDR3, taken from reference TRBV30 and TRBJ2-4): SQTIHQWPATLVQPVGSPLSLECTVEGTSNPNLYWYRQAAGRGLQLLFYSVGIGQISSEVPQNLSASRPQDRQFILSSKKLLLSDSGFYLCAWSTPRPDKNIQYFGAGTRLSVL.

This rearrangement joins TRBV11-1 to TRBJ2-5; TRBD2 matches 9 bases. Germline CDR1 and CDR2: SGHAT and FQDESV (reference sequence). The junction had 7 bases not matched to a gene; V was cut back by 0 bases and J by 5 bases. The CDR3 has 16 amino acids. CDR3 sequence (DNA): TGTGCCAGCAGCTTAGCAGGGACGGCGGGAGGGGAGACCCAGTACTTC. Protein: CASSLAGTAGGETQYF.

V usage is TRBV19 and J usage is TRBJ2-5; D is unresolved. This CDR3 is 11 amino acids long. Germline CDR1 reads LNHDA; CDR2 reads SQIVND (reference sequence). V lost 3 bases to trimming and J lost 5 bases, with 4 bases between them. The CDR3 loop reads CASSIAETQYF. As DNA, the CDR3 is TGTGCCAGTAGTATTGCGGAGACCCAGTACTTC.

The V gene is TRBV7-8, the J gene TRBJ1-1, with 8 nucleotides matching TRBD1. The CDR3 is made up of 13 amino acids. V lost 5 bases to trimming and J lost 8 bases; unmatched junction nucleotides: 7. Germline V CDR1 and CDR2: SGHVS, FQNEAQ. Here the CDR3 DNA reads TGTGCCAGCAGCACCGGGACAGGTGAAGAAGCTTTCTTT. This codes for CASSTGTGEEAFF.

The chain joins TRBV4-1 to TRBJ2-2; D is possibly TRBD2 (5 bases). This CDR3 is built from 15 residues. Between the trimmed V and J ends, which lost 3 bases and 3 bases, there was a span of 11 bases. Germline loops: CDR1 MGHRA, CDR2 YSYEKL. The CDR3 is CASSQYGEDTGELFF. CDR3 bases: TGCGCCAGCAGCCAGTACGGGGAAGACACCGGGGAGCTGTTTTTT.

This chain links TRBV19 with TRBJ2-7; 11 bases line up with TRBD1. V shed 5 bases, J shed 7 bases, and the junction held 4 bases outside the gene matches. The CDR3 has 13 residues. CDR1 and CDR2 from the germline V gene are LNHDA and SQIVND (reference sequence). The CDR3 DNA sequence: TGTGCCAGTAGTTGGACAGGGGGCGGAGAGCAGTACTTC. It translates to CASSWTGGGEQYF. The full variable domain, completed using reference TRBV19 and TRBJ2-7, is DGGITQSPKYLFRKEGQNVTLSCEQNLNHDAMYWYRQDPGQGLRLIYYSQIVNDFQKGDIAEGYSVSREKKESFPLTVTSAQKNPTAFYLCASSWTGGGEQYFGPGTRLTVT.